Shown below are 27 T cell receptor beta chains from a single sample sequenced in a study of blood T cell repertoires in COVID-19. Profiling relied on immunoSEQ multiplex PCR, and the TCRdb table lists in-frame clones only, not all of them. The sample yields some 460,000 clones, about 89% seen once. Sequences were obtained from peripheral blood. The source of these receptors is a woman in her 30s with acute or convalescent COVID-19.

The chain recombines TRBV28 with TRBJ2-3; D not resolved. This CDR3 has 15 amino acids. The V end was cut by 4 bases, the J end by 1 base, with 12 bases between. In germline, CDR1 is MDHEN, CDR2 SYDVKM. The CDR3 coding sequence is TGTGCCAGCAGTTCCCCACGGAGTGGCACAGATACGCAGTATTTT. Its protein product is CASSSPRSGTDTQYF.

About this clone: Other DNA sequences in the same sample also yield this CDR3. The V gene is TRBV5-1, the J gene TRBJ1-1; D is ambiguous. Per germline, CDR1 SGHRS and CDR2 YFSETQ. V lost 0 bases to trimming and J lost 5 bases, with 11 bases between them. There are 14 residues in the CDR3. Here the CDR3 DNA reads TGCGCCAGCAGCTTGGTAGGTCGAGGGACTGAAGCTTTCTTT. It yields the protein CASSLVGRGTEAFF.

This chain links TRBV7-2 with TRBJ2-1, with D unresolved. This CDR3 spans 14 amino acids. The germline V gene encodes CDR1 SGHTA and CDR2 FQGNSA. Between the trimmed V and J ends, which lost 2 bases and 0 bases, there was a span of 5 bases. The CDR3 reads CASSLMSSYNEQFF. Here the CDR3 DNA reads TGTGCCAGCAGCTTAATGAGCTCCTACAATGAGCAGTTCTTC.

The chain uses TRBV10-2 and TRBJ2-3, with a weak D call TRBD2 (6 bases). Trimming took off 3 bases at V and 3 bases at J, with 19 bases between the two ends. This CDR3 is 17 amino acids long. Germline loops: CDR1 WSHSY, CDR2 SAAADI. Here the CDR3 reads CASSDLTRGGVTDTQYF. The DNA for the CDR3 is TGCGCCAGCAGTGACCTAACAAGGGGAGGTGTAACAGATACGCAGTATTTT.

The count of this clone is one. The chain joins TRBV12-5 to TRBJ2-1, with TRBD2 as a possible D gene (5 bases). The V gene's germline CDR1 is LGHNT and CDR2 FRNRAP. This CDR3 has 13 residues. V lost 0 bases and J 9 bases, leaving 9 bases between the germline ends. DNA of the CDR3: TGTGCTAGTGGTTTGGTGTCCCGGGGTGAGCAGTTCTTC. Translating gives CASGLVSRGEQFF.

The sample holds one count of this clone. This chain uses TRBV19 with TRBJ1-2; D gene unclear. CDR1 and CDR2 (germline): LNHDA, SQIVND (reference sequence). This CDR3 is built from 12 residues. V was shortened by 7 bases and J by 5 bases, with 11 bases between the two germline ends. In DNA, the CDR3 is TGTGCCAGTAATCCAGGTGGGTATGGCTACACCTTC. Encoded protein: CASNPGGYGYTF.

The chain carries TRBV2 and TRBJ1-6; D unclear. Deletions cut 4 bases from V and 9 bases from J, with 4 bases between. This CDR3 spans 11 amino acids. Germline V lookup: CDR1 SNHLY, CDR2 FYNNEI. The CDR3 sequence: CASSVRSPLHF. CDR3 coding DNA: TGTGCCAGCAGTGTGCGTTCACCCCTCCACTTT.

The chain links TRBV2 to TRBJ1-5, with D possibly TRBD1 on 6 matching bases. This CDR3 region has 14 residues. Germline V gives CDR1 SNHLY, CDR2 FYNNEI. V dropped 4 bases and J dropped 7 bases, with 14 bases sitting between them. In DNA, the CDR3 is TGTGCCAGCAGTGGACCCGCCGGGACACAGCCCCAGCATTTT. Protein product: CASSGPAGTQPQHF.

Concerning this clone itself: The junction differs from germline at one of its ends, possibly a read error. The CDR3: CASNEGLAGGRRTDTQYF. CDR3 nucleotides: TGCGCCAGCAATGAGGGACTAGCGGGGGGGCGTAGGACAGATACGCAGTATTTT. The chain employs TRBV10-2 and TRBJ2-3, with TRBD2 identical over 16 bases. CDR3 length: 18 residues. The germline V gene encodes CDR1 WSHSY and CDR2 SAAADI.

This chain connects TRBV18 to TRBJ2-2; D is possibly TRBD2 (5 bases). The germline V gene encodes CDR1 KGHSH and CDR2 LQKENI. Trimming shortened V by 2 bases and J by 6 bases, and 16 bases separated the two germline ends. This CDR3 contains 16 residues. The CDR3 protein is CASSPGIGPRAGELFF. DNA of the CDR3: TGTGCCAGCTCACCAGGAATAGGGCCGAGGGCCGGGGAGCTGTTTTTT.

This chain uses TRBV21-1 with TRBJ2-5; the listed D gene, TRBD1, was not tested against the DNA. TRBV21-1 is recorded as a pseudogene. The CDR3 is made up of 13 amino acids. CDR3 DNA: TGTGCCAGCAGCAAAACAGGGCAAGAGACCCAGTACTTC. Translation: CASSKTGQETQYF.

The chain has TRBV7-9 and TRBJ2-1, with D unresolved. The CDR3 is 14 residues long. CDR1 and CDR2 (germline): SEHNR, FQNEAQ (reference sequence). The V end lost 5 bases, the J end lost 10 bases, and 18 bases lay between the germline ends. CDR3 residues: CASSPEAWVNEQFF. CDR3 nucleotides: TGTGCCAGCAGCCCAGAGGCGTGGGTTAACGAGCAGTTCTTC.

This clone was observed a handful of times. This chain links TRBV6-1 with TRBJ2-1; 7 bases map to TRBD2. The CDR3 has 16 residues. The germline gives CDR1 MNHNS, CDR2 SASEGT. The trim removed 2 bases at V and 10 bases at J, leaving 14 bases unmatched. Here the CDR3 reads CASSEYGQAGSREQFF. The CDR3 region has the DNA TGTGCCAGCAGTGAATACGGCCAAGCGGGGTCAAGAGAGCAGTTCTTC.

The rearrangement uses TRBV5-1 and TRBJ2-2, with D perhaps matching TRBD2 (5 bases). The V and J ends lost 0 bases and 1 base respectively, with 7 bases between them. Germline CDR1 is SGHRS and CDR2 is YFSETQ. The CDR3 contains 15 residues. CDR3 sequence (DNA): TGCGCCAGCAGCTTGGGGGCGGGGAACACCGGGGAGCTGTTTTTT. Translation: CASSLGAGNTGELFF.

The chain carries TRBV6-5 and TRBJ2-7; a weak D match, TRBD1 (6 bases). Trimming pared 6 bases from V and 2 bases from J, leaving 14 bases between. The germline CDR1 and CDR2 sequences are MNHEY and SVGAGI. The CDR3 is 14 residues long. CDR3 amino acids: CASSLNRETYEQYF. DNA for the CDR3: TGTGCCAGCAGCCTGAACAGGGAGACCTACGAGCAGTACTTC.

The chain couples TRBV2 to TRBJ2-7; 9 positions match TRBD2. The junction had 10 bases not matched to a gene; V was cut back by 6 bases and J by 4 bases. The CDR3 sequence is 15 residues long. CDR1 is SNHLY and CDR2 is FYNNEI in the germline V gene. CDR3 region: CASSSLSGGNYEQYF. The DNA of the CDR3 is TGTGCCAGCAGCTCACTCAGCGGGGGGAATTACGAGCAGTACTTC.

This clone occurred a few times. The chain employs TRBV10-3 and TRBJ2-3; 9 bases fit TRBD1. The CDR3 spans 15 residues. Germline V gene sequence: CDR1 ENHRY, CDR2 SYGVKD. V was clipped by 6 bases and J by 3 bases; unmatched bases: 7. CDR3 bases: TGTGCCATCAGGCCGGGACAGGGTGGGACAGATACGCAGTATTTT. Encoded protein: CAIRPGQGGTDTQYF.

This chain uses TRBV28 with TRBJ1-1; tentatively, D is TRBD1 (5 bases). Germline loops: CDR1 MDHEN, CDR2 SYDVKM. The CDR3 loop spans 12 amino acids. The V end lost 8 bases, the J end lost 12 bases, and 19 bases lay between the germline ends. Here the CDR3 reads CASSPSRQGTFF. The CDR3 coding sequence is TGTGCCAGCTCCCCATCCCGCCAGGGCACTTTCTTT.

Remarks on this clone: The identical CDR3 is also encoded by other nucleotide sequences in the sample. The V and J genes are TRBV30 and TRBJ1-1, with 9 bases that match TRBD1. V dropped 3 bases and J dropped 10; count of bases not matched to a gene: 3. The CDR3 runs to 11 residues. Germline loops: CDR1 GTSNPN, CDR2 SVGIG (reference sequence). CDR3 protein: CAWRETGGAFF. The CDR3 nucleotides read TGTGCCTGGAGGGAGACAGGGGGAGCTTTCTTT.

This clone has just one count. The V gene is TRBV5-6, the J gene TRBJ1-1; D is unclear. The germline V gene has CDR1 SGHDT and CDR2 YYEEEE. The V end was cut by 3 bases, the J end by 10 bases, with 13 bases between. The CDR3 contains 12 residues. The CDR3 loop reads CASSSQVAGAFF. CDR3 DNA: TGTGCCAGCAGCTCTCAGGTGGCGGGAGCTTTCTTT.

This chain joins TRBV19 and TRBJ2-5; 10 nucleotides align to TRBD2. The CDR3 consists of 16 residues. After removal of 3 bases from V and 5 bases from J, the junction contained 9 bases not matched to a gene. CDR1 LNHDA and CDR2 SQIVND come from the germline V gene (reference sequence). Here the CDR3 DNA reads TGTGCCAGTAGTATCGTCGCTAGCGGGGGTGGGGAGACCCAGTACTTC. As protein: CASSIVASGGGETQYF. Using reference TRBV19 and TRBJ2-5 for the parts outside the CDR3, the full variable domain is DGGITQSPKYLFRKEGQNVTLSCEQNLNHDAMYWYRQDPGQGLRLIYYSQIVNDFQKGDIAEGYSVSREKKESFPLTVTSAQKNPTAFYLCASSIVASGGGETQYFGPGTRLLVL.

The genes are TRBV20-1 and TRBJ2-7; D perhaps matches TRBD2 (6 bases). Germline V gene data show CDR1 as DFQATT and CDR2 as SNEGSKA (reference sequence). This CDR3 has 11 residues. V was trimmed by 5 bases and J by 6 bases, leaving 11 bases between them. The CDR3 is CSAPGGAEQYF. Written as DNA, the CDR3 is TGCAGTGCTCCCGGAGGGGCCGAGCAGTACTTC.

The rearrangement uses TRBV3-1 (or the pseudogene TRBV3-2) and TRBJ1-2; 11 nucleotides agree with TRBD1. The J segment lost 4 bases and the V segment lost 6 bases, leaving 4 bases of the junction unmatched. Germline V CDR1 and CDR2: LGHDT, YNNKEL (reference sequence). The CDR3 runs to 14 residues. The CDR3 spells CASSSDRGPYGYTF. CDR3 bases: TGTGCCAGCAGTTCGGACAGGGGGCCCTATGGCTACACCTTC.

The chain combines TRBV27 with TRBJ1-2, with D tentatively TRBD1 (5 bases). V lost 2 bases, J lost 8 bases, and 12 bases lay in between. From germline, CDR1 is MNHEY and CDR2 SMNVEV (reference sequence). This CDR3 has 13 amino acids. The CDR3 loop reads CASSLGGWMGYTF. CDR3 sequence (DNA): TGTGCCAGCAGTTTAGGGGGGTGGATGGGCTACACCTTC.

Concerning this clone itself: At one end, the junction sequence differs from germline, possibly due to a read error. CDR3 sequence (DNA): TGTGCCAGCAGCGAAGAGACAGGGGGCAATCAGCCCCAGCATTTT. It codes for CASSEETGGNQPQHF. The gene calls are TRBV2 and TRBJ1-5, with 8 bases aligning to TRBD1. CDR1 and CDR2 (germline): SNHLY, FYNNEI. There are 15 residues in the CDR3. Supplemented by reference TRBV2 and TRBJ1-5, the full variable domain reads EPEVTQTPSHQVTQMGQEVILRCVPISNHLYFYWYRQILGQKVEFLVSFYNNEISEKSEIFDDQFSVERPDGSNFTLKIRSTKLEDSAMYFCASSEETGGNQPQHFGDGTRLSIL.

V usage is TRBV30 and J usage is TRBJ2-3, with D hard to call. The V and J ends lost 0 bases and 0 bases respectively, with 7 bases between them. The CDR3 spans 14 residues. The germline V gene has CDR1 GTSNPN and CDR2 SVGIG (reference sequence). CDR3 DNA: TGTGCCTGGAGTGTACCCGAGAGCACAGATACGCAGTATTTT. Its translation: CAWSVPESTDTQYF.

The V call is TRBV21-1, the J call TRBJ2-5; the D call of TRBD1 is as the table states it, not checked on the DNA. TRBV21-1 is assigned pseudogene status. The length of the CDR3 is 15 residues. The DNA of the CDR3 is TGTGCCAGCAGCAATTCGGGGACAGGGGAAAAGACCCAGTACTTC. The encoded protein is CASSNSGTGEKTQYF.